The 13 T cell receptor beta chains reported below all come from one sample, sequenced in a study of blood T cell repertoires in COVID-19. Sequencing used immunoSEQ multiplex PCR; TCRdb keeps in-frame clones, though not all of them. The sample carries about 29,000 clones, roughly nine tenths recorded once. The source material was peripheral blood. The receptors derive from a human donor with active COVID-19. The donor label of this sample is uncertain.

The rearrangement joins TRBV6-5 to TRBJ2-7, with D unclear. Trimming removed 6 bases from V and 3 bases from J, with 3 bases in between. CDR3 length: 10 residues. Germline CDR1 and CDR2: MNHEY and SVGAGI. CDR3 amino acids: CASSNYEQYF. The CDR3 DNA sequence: TGTGCCAGCAGCAACTACGAGCAGTACTTC.

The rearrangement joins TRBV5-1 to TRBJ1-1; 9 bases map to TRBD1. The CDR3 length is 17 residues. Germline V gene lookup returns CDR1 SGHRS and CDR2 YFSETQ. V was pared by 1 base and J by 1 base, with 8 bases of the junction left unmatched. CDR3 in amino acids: CASSLFGTGPTNTEAFF. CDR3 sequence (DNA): TGCGCCAGCAGCTTGTTTGGGACAGGGCCGACGAACACTGAAGCTTTCTTT.

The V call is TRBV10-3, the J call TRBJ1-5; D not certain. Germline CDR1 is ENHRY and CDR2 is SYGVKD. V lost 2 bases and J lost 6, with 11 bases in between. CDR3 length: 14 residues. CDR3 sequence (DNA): TGTGCCATCAGTGAGCACACGATAAGTCAGCCCCAGCATTTT. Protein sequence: CAISEHTISQPQHF.

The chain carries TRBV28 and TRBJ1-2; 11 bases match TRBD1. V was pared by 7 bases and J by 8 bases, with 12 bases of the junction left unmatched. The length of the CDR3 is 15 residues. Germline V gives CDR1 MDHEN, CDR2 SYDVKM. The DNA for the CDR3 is TGTGCCAGCACCCCGGACGGACAGGGGGCGGGGGGCTACACCTTC. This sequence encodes CASTPDGQGAGGYTF.

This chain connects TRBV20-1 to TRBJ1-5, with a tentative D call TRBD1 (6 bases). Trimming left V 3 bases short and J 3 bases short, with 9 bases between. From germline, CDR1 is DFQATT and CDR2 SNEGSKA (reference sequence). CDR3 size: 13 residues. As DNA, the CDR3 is TGCAGTGCTAGTTCAGGGGTCAATCAGCCCCAGCATTTT. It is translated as CSASSGVNQPQHF.

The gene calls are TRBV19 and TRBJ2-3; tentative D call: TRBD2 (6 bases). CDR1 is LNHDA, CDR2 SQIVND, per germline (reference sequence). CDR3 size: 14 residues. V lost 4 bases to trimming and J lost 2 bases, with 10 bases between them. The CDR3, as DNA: TGTGCCAGTAGTACAATGGACTACACAGATACGCAGTATTTT. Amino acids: CASSTMDYTDTQYF.

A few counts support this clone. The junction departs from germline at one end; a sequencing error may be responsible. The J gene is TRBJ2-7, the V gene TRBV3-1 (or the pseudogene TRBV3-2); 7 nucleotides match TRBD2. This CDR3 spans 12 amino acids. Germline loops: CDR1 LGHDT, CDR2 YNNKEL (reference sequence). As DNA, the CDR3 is TGTGCCAGCAGCCCACCATGGGGGGGGAATGGCTTC. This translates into CASSPPWGGNGF.

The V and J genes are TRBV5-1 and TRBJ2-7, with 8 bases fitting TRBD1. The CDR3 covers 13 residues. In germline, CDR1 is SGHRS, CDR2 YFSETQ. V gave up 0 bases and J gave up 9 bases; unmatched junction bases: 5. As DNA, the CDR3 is TGCGCCAGCAGCTTGGAGGACAGGGCCGCGCAGTACTTC. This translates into CASSLEDRAAQYF.

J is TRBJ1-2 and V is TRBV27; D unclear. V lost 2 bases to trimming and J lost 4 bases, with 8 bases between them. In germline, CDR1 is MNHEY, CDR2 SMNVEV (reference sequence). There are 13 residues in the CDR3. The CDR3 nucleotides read TGTGCCAGCAGTTTAAACTCCTTCTATGGCTACACCTTC. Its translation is CASSLNSFYGYTF.

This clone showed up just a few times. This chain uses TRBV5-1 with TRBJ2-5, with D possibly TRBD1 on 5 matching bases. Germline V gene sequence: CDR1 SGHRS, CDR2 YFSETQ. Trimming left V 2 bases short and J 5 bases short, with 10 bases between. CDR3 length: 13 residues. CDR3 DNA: TGCGCCAGCAGCTTTGGGGCCCGGGAGACCCAGTACTTC. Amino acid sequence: CASSFGARETQYF.

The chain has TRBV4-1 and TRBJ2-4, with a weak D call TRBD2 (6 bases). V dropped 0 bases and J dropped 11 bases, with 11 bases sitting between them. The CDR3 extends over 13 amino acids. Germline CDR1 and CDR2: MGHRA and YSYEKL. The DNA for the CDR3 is TGCGCCAGCAGCCAAGATCGGGACTCCCTTCAGTACTTC. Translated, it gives CASSQDRDSLQYF.

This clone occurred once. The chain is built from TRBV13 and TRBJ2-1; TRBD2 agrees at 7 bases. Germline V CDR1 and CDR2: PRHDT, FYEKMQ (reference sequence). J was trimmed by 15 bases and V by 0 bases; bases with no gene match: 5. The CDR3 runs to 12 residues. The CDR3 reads CASSLGRGSLFF. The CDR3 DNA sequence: TGTGCCAGCAGCTTAGGTCGCGGGAGCCTGTTCTTC. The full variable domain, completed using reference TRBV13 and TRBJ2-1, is AAGVIQSPRHLIKEKRETATLKCYPIPRHDTVYWYQQGPGQDPQFLISFYEKMQSDKGSIPDRFSAQQFSDYHSELNMSSLELGDSALYFCASSLGRGSLFFGPGTRLTVL.

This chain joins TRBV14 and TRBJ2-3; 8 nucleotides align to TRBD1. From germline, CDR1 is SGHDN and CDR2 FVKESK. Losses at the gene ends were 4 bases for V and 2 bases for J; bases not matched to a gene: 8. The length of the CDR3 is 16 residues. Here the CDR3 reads CASSPMTGAVTDTQYF. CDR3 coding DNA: TGTGCCAGCAGCCCAATGACAGGGGCCGTCACAGATACGCAGTATTTT.